This TCR beta chain was found in a study of blood T cell repertoires in COVID-19. Some clones are missing from TCRdb's copy, which holds only in-frame ones; the method was immunoSEQ multiplex PCR. The sample lists around 300,000 clones, about 90% occurring once. Germline V lookup: CDR1 GTSNPN, CDR2 SVGIG (reference sequence). V shed 0 bases and J 2 bases; nucleotides not matched to a gene: 2. CDR3 size: 16 residues. The sequenced sample consisted of PBMCs or T cells enriched from blood (not recorded which). The receptor comes from a woman younger than 35 with acute COVID-19. The rearrangement links TRBV30 to TRBJ2-3; 13 bases are a match to TRBD2. The CDR3 spells CAWSVGTSGTTDTQYF. CDR3 bases: TGTGCCTGGAGTGTGGGGACTAGCGGGACCACAGATACGCAGTATTTT. Full variable domain (remainder filled in from reference TRBV30 and TRBJ2-3): SQTIHQWPATLVQPVGSPLSLECTVEGTSNPNLYWYRQAAGRGLQLLFYSVGIGQISSEVPQNLSASRPQDRQFILSSKKLLLSDSGFYLCAWSVGTSGTTDTQYFGPGTRLTVL.